This T cell receptor beta chain was recorded in a study of blood T cell repertoires in COVID-19. For the study at large: Acute and convalescent COVID-19 specimens originated in the United States, Italy and Spain. The cDNA or gDNA used as material had been derived from T cells, B-cell-depleted T cells, or PBMCs.

This clone turned up a few times. Original analysis: Estimation of nucleated cell counts was performed using reference gene primer amplification. Data came from immunoSEQ multiplex PCR; TCRdb stores just in-frame clones and leaves some out. V and J calls and clone size are those listed in that table; D and trimming were worked out from the DNA. There are roughly 140,000 clones in the sample; roughly 82% occur only once, and under 2.5% lies in the top ten. Sequences were obtained from peripheral blood. The sequence was obtained from a man between 65 and 85 years old with acute or convalescent COVID-19.

The CDR3, as DNA: TGTGCCAGCTCACCTTCGGGACAGATGAACACTGAAGCTTTCTTT. This translates into CASSPSGQMNTEAFF. This chain connects TRBV18 to TRBJ1-1; 7 bases line up with TRBD1. V gave up 3 bases and J gave up 0 bases; unmatched junction bases: 4. Germline V lookup: CDR1 KGHSH, CDR2 LQKENI. The CDR3 contains 15 residues.